This TCR beta chain was observed in a study of T cells in Graves' hyperthyroidism and ophthalmopathy. Study outcomes and limitations: Blood also held most thyroid clonotypes expanded beyond 0.001.

Per the germline V gene, CDR1 is SGHTA and CDR2 is FQGTGA. The CDR3 loop spans 16 amino acids. V gave up 2 bases and J gave up 0 bases; unmatched junction bases: 5. Ten or more counts support this clonotype. Its antigen remains unidentified. Amplified TCR beta CDR3 regions derived from RNA transcripts. HTBI primers were used for first-round RT-PCR of the TCR CDR3. TCRdb called the multiplex PCR reads again in MiXCR, with one record for every CDR3 protein. In the table there are under 250,000 distinct CDR3 sequences, 17% of which are singletons. The source of this sequence is a middle-aged man with Graves' hyperthyroidism. The rearrangement uses TRBV7-3 and TRBJ2-5; 8 nucleotides line up with TRBD2. Sequencing was performed on blood. CDR3: CASSLGPGGYQETQYF. The CDR3 DNA reads as TGTGCCAGCAGCTTAGGACCGGGAGGGTACCAAGAGACCCAGTACTTC. The complete variable domain, with remaining parts taken from reference TRBV7-3 and TRBJ2-5, reads GAGVSQTPSNKVTEKGKYVELRCDPISGHTALYWYRQSLGQGPEFLIYFQGTGAADDSGLPNDRFFAVRPEGSVSTLKIQRTERGDSAVYLCASSLGPGGYQETQYFGPGTRLLVL.